This TCR beta chain was profiled in a study of cytomegalovirus exposure and HLA in healthy donors. At the time of sampling, donors were nominally healthy, though unrecorded immune exposures were likely. The study, taken as a whole, reports: Later analysis revealed greater clonal expansion in HLA-associated TCR beta chains than in equally common others. Donors belonging to an Asian-associated ancestry cluster reportedly showed fewer N-insertions in productive TCRs than the approximately 700-donor mean, according to what a later analysis found. Most TCR beta V segments were productive about 87% or about 30% of the time in an earlier analysis.

This clone was seen a handful of times. Its antigen is as yet unknown. PCR used 60 Vbeta primers and 13 Jbeta primers. Measured with immunoSEQ multiplex PCR; TCRdb has only the in-frame clones, and not every one. The sample includes 130,000 or so clones, around three fifths of them seen just once. CDR3 length: 15 amino acids. V was shortened by 4 bases and J by 1 base, with 11 bases between the two germline ends. Germline V gene lookup returns CDR1 SGHRS and CDR2 YFSETQ. The genes are TRBV5-1 and TRBJ2-2; D not resolved. The sequenced material came from PBMCs. The sequence came from a woman aged 40 to 50 in good health and CMV-seropositive. CDR3 sequence (DNA): TGCGCCAGCAGCATAACGACGGGGAACACCGGGGAGCTGTTTTTT. It is translated as CASSITTGNTGELFF.